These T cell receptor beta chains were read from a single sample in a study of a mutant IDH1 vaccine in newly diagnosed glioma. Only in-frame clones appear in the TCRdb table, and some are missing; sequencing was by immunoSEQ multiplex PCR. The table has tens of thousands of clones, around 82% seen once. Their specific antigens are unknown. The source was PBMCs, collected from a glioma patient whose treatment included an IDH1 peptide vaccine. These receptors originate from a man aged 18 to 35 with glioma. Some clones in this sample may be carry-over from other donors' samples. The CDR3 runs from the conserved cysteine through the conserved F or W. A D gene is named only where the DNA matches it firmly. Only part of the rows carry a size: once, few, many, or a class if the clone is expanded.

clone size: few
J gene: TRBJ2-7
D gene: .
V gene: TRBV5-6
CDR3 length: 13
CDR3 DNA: TGTGCCAGCAGCCCGAAAAAAAGATACGAGCAGTACTTC
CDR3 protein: CASSPKKRYEQYF

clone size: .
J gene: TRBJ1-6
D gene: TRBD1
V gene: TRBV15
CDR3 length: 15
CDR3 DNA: TGTGCCACCAGCAGGGGGGACAGGGGGCGCTCACCCCTCCACTTT
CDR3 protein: CATSRGDRGRSPLHF

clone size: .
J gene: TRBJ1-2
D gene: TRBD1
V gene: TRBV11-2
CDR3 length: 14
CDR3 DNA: TGTGCCAGCAGCTTTAGGACAGGGGAGCGTGGCTACACCTTC
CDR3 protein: CASSFRTGERGYTF

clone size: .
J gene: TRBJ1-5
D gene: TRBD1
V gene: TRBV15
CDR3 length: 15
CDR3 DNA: TGTGCCACCAGCAGAGGGGAACAGGGGGCCCGAGGGCAGCATTTT
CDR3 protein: CATSRGEQGARGQHF

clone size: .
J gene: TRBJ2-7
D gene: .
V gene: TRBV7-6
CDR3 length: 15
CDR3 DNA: TGTGCCAGCACCCTCGGGAGCGCGAGTAGTTACGAGCAGTACTTC
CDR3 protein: CASTLGSASSYEQYF

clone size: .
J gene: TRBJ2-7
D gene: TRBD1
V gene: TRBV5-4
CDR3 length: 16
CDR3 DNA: TGTGCCAGCAGGGAACAACAGGGGATGATACTACGGGAGCAGTACTTC
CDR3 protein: CASREQQGMILREQYF

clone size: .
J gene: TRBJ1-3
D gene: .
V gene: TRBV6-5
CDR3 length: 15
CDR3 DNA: TGTGCCAGCAGTTACACCGGGACCCTTGGAAACACCATATATTTT
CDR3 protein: CASSYTGTLGNTIYF

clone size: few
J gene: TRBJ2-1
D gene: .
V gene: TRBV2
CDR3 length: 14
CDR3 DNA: TGTGCCAGCACAACAACGCAGGGATACAATGAGCAGTTCTTC
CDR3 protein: CASTTTQGYNEQFF

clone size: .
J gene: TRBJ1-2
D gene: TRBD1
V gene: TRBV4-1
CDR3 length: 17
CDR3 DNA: TGCGCCAGCAGCCAAACCGGGACAGGGTCCTCTAACTATGGCTACACCTTC
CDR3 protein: CASSQTGTGSSNYGYTF

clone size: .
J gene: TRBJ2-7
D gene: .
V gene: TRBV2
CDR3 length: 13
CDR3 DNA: TGTGCCAGCATGGCTAGTCAGGTCTACGAGCAGTACTTC
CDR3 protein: CASMASQVYEQYF

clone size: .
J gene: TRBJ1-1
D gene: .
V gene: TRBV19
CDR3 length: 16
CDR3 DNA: TGTGCCAGTAGTATAGAGGTTGGGGGGCTGAACACTGAAGCTTTCTTT
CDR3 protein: CASSIEVGGLNTEAFF

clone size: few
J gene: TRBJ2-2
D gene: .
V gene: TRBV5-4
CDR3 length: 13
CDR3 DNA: TGTGCCAGCAGCTTGGAGCCCCCCGGGGAGCTGTTTTTT
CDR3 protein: CASSLEPPGELFF

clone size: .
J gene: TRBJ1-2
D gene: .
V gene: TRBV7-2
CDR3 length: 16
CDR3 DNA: TGTGCCAGCAGCTTAGACCCGGACAGCGCTAACTATGGCTACACCTTC
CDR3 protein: CASSLDPDSANYGYTF

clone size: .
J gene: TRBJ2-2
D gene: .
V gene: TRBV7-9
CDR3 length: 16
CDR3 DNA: TGTGCCAGCAGCTTAGCCGGTGGTTACGACACCGGGGAGCTGTTTTTT
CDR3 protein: CASSLAGGYDTGELFF

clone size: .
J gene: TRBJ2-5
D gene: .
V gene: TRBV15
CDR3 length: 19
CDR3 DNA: TGTGCCACCAGCAGAGATCCAGTAACGACCGGGAGCGCTTCGGAGACCCAGTACTTC
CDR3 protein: CATSRDPVTTGSASETQYF

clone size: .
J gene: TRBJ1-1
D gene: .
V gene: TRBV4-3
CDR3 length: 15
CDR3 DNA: TGCGCCAGCAGCCAAGATGAGGTACAGAACACTGAAGCTTTCTTT
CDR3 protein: CASSQDEVQNTEAFF

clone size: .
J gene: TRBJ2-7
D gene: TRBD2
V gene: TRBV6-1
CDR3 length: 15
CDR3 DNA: TGTGCCAGCAGTGAAAGCCTAGCGGGAGTGGGGGAGCAGTACTTC
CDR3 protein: CASSESLAGVGEQYF

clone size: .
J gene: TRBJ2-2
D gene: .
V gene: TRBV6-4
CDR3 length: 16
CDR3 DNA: TGTGCCAGCAGTGACAACCTATGGGGGGTGACCGGGGAGCTGTTTTTT
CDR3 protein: CASSDNLWGVTGELFF

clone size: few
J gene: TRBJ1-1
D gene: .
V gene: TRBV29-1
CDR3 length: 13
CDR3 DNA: TGCAGCGTTTCTTATCAGGGGATCACTGAAGCTTTCTTT
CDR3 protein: CSVSYQGITEAFF

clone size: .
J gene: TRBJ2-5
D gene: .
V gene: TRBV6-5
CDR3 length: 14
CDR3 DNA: TGTGCCAGCAGTTATGGCAGGCTCGGGGAGACCCAGTACTTC
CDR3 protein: CASSYGRLGETQYF

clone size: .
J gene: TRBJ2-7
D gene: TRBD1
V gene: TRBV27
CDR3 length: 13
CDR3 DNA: TGTGCCAGCACCCAAAGGGGGCTGGACGAGCAGTACTTC
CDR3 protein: CASTQRGLDEQYF

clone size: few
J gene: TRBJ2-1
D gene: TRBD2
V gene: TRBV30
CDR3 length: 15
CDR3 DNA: TGTGCCTGGGTTAGAGCGGGAGGGCCGGGGTATGAGCAGTTCTTC
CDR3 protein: CAWVRAGGPGYEQFF

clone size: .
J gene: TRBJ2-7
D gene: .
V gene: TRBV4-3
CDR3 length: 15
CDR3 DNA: TGCGCCAGCAGCCAAGATCATGGGGGCTCCTACGAGCAGTACTTC
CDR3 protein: CASSQDHGGSYEQYF